Each of the 11 T cell receptor beta chains below was sequenced from the same sample in a study of cytomegalovirus exposure and HLA in healthy donors (TCRdb year 2017). Receptor amplification or capture employed the immunoSEQ multiplex PCR assay. For the multiplex PCR, a mixture combining 60 forward primers for TCR Vbeta segments and 13 reverse primers for TCR Jbeta segments was used. The clones in this table, taken by TCRdb from immuneACCESS, are in-frame only. Not every clone is retained; where verified, under half of the shortfall comes from an unresolved V gene, and the cause of the rest is unknown. For this sample there are roughly 100,000 clones; about 62% appear just once. Clones ranked in the top ten supply approximately 4.3% of the sample. The sample was PBMCs. Receptor source: a human donor in good health.

The V gene is TRBV5-1, the J gene TRBJ2-5, with TRBD1 matching over 8 bases. The CDR3 has 16 residues. Trimming removed 1 base from V and 1 base from J; junction bases left unmatched: 6. The germline V gene has CDR1 SGHRS and CDR2 YFSETQ. CDR3 loop: CASSLMAGGPQETQYF. The CDR3 DNA follows: TGCGCCAGCAGCTTGATGGCAGGGGGCCCCCAAGAGACCCAGTACTTC.

The V and J genes are TRBV28 and TRBJ2-2, with D uncertain. Trimming cost V 3 bases and J 8 bases, with 10 bases left between them. From germline, CDR1 is MDHEN and CDR2 SYDVKM. The CDR3 has 13 residues. For the CDR3, the DNA is TGTGCCAGCAGTTTGTTAATCTTAGGGGAGCTGTTTTTT. It is translated as CASSLLILGELFF.

This clone came up many times. This sequence joins TRBV6-6 and TRBJ2-7, with no clear D. Germline V gives CDR1 MNHNY, CDR2 SVGAGI (reference sequence). Trimming shortened V by 8 bases and J by 2 bases, and 16 bases separated the two germline ends. This CDR3 region has 14 residues. Here the CDR3 DNA reads TGTGCCAGCTCAAGAGGTCAAGCAACCTACGAGCAGTACTTC. It specifies CASSRGQATYEQYF.

The chain has TRBV6-1 and TRBJ2-1; TRBD2 is a possible D gene (5 bases). CDR3 size: 15 residues. In germline, CDR1 is MNHNS, CDR2 SASEGT. V gave up 2 bases and J gave up 1 base, with 9 bases separating them. The CDR3 nucleotides read TGTGCCAGCAGTGAATATCGGGGTTCCTACAATGAGCAGTTCTTC. Its translation: CASSEYRGSYNEQFF.

J is TRBJ2-1 and V is TRBV18; TRBD2 is a possible D gene (5 bases). Trimming left V 3 bases short and J 8 bases short, with 23 bases between. This CDR3 has 17 residues. CDR1 and CDR2 (germline): KGHSH, LQKENI. The CDR3 nucleotides are TGTGCCAGCTCACCCCCCACGACAACTAGGGATTGGGATGAGCAGTTCTTC. It translates to CASSPPTTTRDWDEQFF.

This clone was observed a handful of times. V gene TRBV30 combines with J gene TRBJ1-2; possibly TRBD1 for D (5 bases). V lost 3 bases to trimming and J lost 8 bases, with 16 bases between them. Germline V gene data show CDR1 as GTSNPN and CDR2 as SVGIG (reference sequence). The CDR3 length is 13 residues. The CDR3 protein is CAWSPFLRQGYTF. The DNA for the CDR3 is TGTGCCTGGAGCCCCTTCTTACGACAGGGCTACACCTTC. Full variable domain (missing parts from reference TRBV30 and TRBJ1-2): SQTIHQWPATLVQPVGSPLSLECTVEGTSNPNLYWYRQAAGRGLQLLFYSVGIGQISSEVPQNLSASRPQDRQFILSSKKLLLSDSGFYLCAWSPFLRQGYTFGSGTRLTVV.

This clone was seen more than once but under ten times. The chain couples TRBV5-1 to TRBJ2-1; TRBD2 matches 15 bases. The CDR3 contains 16 residues. Trimming took 0 bases from V and 7 from J; bases not matched to a gene: 2. Germline lookup yields CDR1 SGHRS and CDR2 YFSETQ. This CDR3 is CASSLGGLAGGNEQFF. CDR3 nucleotides: TGCGCCAGCAGCTTGGGGGGACTAGCGGGAGGTAATGAGCAGTTCTTC.

V and J are TRBV11-2 and TRBJ2-3; unclear D gene. Trimming pared 5 bases from V and 4 bases from J, leaving 10 bases between. The CDR3 runs 13 residues. Germline loops: CDR1 SGHAT, CDR2 FQNNGV. DNA for the CDR3: TGTGCCAGCAGCGACATGGCCCCAGATACGCAGTATTTT. This codes for CASSDMAPDTQYF.

This chain connects TRBV19 to TRBJ2-7; tentatively, D is TRBD1 (6 bases). V lost 10 bases to trimming and J lost 4 bases, with 11 bases between them. From germline, CDR1 is LNHDA and CDR2 SQIVND (reference sequence). The CDR3 covers 11 residues. CDR3 loop: CATGTTYEQYF. CDR3 nucleotide sequence: TGTGCCACGGGGACAACTTACGAGCAGTACTTC.

The chain employs TRBV30 and TRBJ2-5, with 9 positions matching TRBD1. Germline CDR1 GTSNPN, CDR2 SVGIG (reference sequence). V gave up 5 bases and J gave up 6 bases; unmatched junction bases: 7. The CDR3 has 13 residues. CDR3 in amino acids: CAWDQTGGKTQYF. CDR3 sequence (DNA): TGTGCCTGGGACCAGACAGGGGGAAAGACCCAGTACTTC.

The chain combines TRBV14 with TRBJ1-1, with 7 positions matching TRBD1. Germline V gives CDR1 SGHDN, CDR2 FVKESK. CDR3 length equals 14 residues. Trimming at V came to 4 bases and at J to 6 bases, leaving 8 bases not matched to a gene. The CDR3 DNA is TGTGCCAGCAGCCCGACAGGGTTGGGCTCTGAAGCTTTCTTT. Translation: CASSPTGLGSEAFF.